The 2 T cell receptor beta chains given below trace back to one sample, sequenced in a study of beta chain features in type 1 diabetes. All of the isolated RNA was reverse transcribed, so expressed TCRB transcripts were sequenced. The repertoire was sequenced with immunoSEQ multiplex PCR; TCRdb's copy has only in-frame clones and lacks some. The sample lists just over 450,000 clones; roughly 31% were seen once. The sequenced sample was naive CD4+ T cells from blood. The origin of the receptors is a man aged 18 to 29 in good health.

This clone appeared once. V gene TRBV18 combines with J gene TRBJ2-5; TRBD1 might be the D (5 bases). This CDR3 is built from 15 residues. Germline V gives CDR1 KGHSH, CDR2 LQKENI. V was pared by 3 bases and J by 2 bases, with 13 bases between. CDR3 nucleotide sequence: TGTGCCAGCTCACCGCTTCAGGGTAGTCAAGAGACCCAGTACTTC. It specifies CASSPLQGSQETQYF.

This clone was recorded a few times. The chain combines TRBV29-1 with TRBJ1-2; D is unclear. Trimming removed 4 bases at V and 7 bases at J, with 19 bases between. The CDR3 runs 14 residues. Germline lookup yields CDR1 SQVTM and CDR2 ANQGSEA. The CDR3 nucleotides are TGCAGCGTTGGGCACTCGGGCCGCGGCCGTGGCTACACCTTC. Translated, it gives CSVGHSGRGRGYTF. Filled out from reference TRBV29-1 and TRBJ1-2, the complete variable domain reads SAVISQKPSRDICQRGTSLTIQCQVDSQVTMMFWYRQQPGQSLTLIATANQGSEATYESGFVIDKFPISRPNLTFSTLTVSNMSPEDSSIYLCSVGHSGRGRGYTFGSGTRLTVV.